This entry concerns a single T cell receptor beta chain. Its antigen is currently unknown. The V and J ends lost 3 bases and 2 bases respectively, with 11 bases between them. CDR1 and CDR2 (germline): SQVTM, ANQGSEA. This CDR3 contains 13 residues. Clones were sequenced by immunoSEQ multiplex PCR, and TCRdb holds only the in-frame ones, with some missing. The repertoire holds about 120,000 clones, with about 53% as singletons. The source of around 2 micrograms of genomic DNA for TCR beta libraries was cryopreserved PBMCs. This sample was taken from a study of cytotoxic CD8 clonotypes in ibrutinib-treated CLL. Study as a whole: Once treatment had gone on for a median of around eleven months, range 6 to 36, response samples were drawn.

Points from the study as a whole: Among the clonotypes, public ones were uncommon and contracted or held stable on treatment.

The receptor was isolated from a human donor with chronic lymphocytic leukemia. The V gene is TRBV29-1, the J gene TRBJ2-7; D is unclear. The sequenced sample was PBMCs, obtained after 24 months of ibrutinib treatment. The CDR3 loop reads CSVEYDSTYEQYF. The CDR3, as DNA: TGCAGCGTTGAGTATGATTCAACCTACGAGCAGTACTTC.